This TCR beta chain was captured in a study of cytomegalovirus exposure and HLA in healthy donors. The germline CDR1 and CDR2 sequences are MGHRA and YSYEKL. The V segment lost 3 bases and the J segment 8 bases; nucleotides outside the gene matches: 5. CDR3 length equals 14 residues. This clone appeared a few times. As yet, its antigen is unknown. Primers for the PCR totalled 60 Vbeta and 13 Jbeta. Generated by immunoSEQ multiplex PCR, the TCRdb table keeps only in-frame clones and is missing some. The data contain roughly 77,000 clones, around a tenth of them singletons. Overall study results and limits: Rarity marked most TCR sequences, yet some public TCRs occurred in many donors.

The J gene is TRBJ1-4, the V gene TRBV4-1, with 8 bases aligning to TRBD1. Sequencing was carried out using PBMCs. The clonotype originates from a man in his sixties in good health and CMV-seropositive. The CDR3 nucleotides read TGCGCCAGCAGCCAGACAGGGGTAGGAGAAAAACTGTTTTTT. As protein: CASSQTGVGEKLFF.